The entry below gives a single T cell receptor (beta chain) sequence along with its context. The target antigen is unknown. This entry belongs to a study of cytomegalovirus exposure and HLA in healthy donors. Study-wide points: Researchers counted 164 TCR beta chains as cytomegalovirus-associated.

Per the germline V gene, CDR1 is SGHRS and CDR2 is YFSETQ. Trimming pared 3 bases from V and 5 bases from J, leaving 11 bases between. The length of the CDR3 is 13 residues. Clones were sequenced by immunoSEQ multiplex PCR, and TCRdb holds only the in-frame ones, with some missing. The sample has some 110,000 clones, roughly 94% seen once. The sample taken for sequencing was PBMCs. The receptor was derived from a woman under 30 in good health and CMV-seronegative. V and J are TRBV5-1 and TRBJ1-1; tentative D call: TRBD1 (5 bases). CDR3 nucleotide sequence: TGCGCCAGCAGCTGGGAGGGGCGTACTGAAGCTTTCTTT. Residues: CASSWEGRTEAFF.